These T cell receptor beta chains were read from a single sample in a study of OX40 agonist ivuxolimab in advanced cancers. Repertoires were generated with immunoSEQ multiplex PCR, while TCRdb's copy carries only in-frame clones and drops some. The sample consists of around 110,000 clones, roughly 90% of them appearing once. The sequencing used CD4+ or CD8+ T cells sorted from blood, collected in a trial of the OX40 agonist ivuxolimab. All receptors derive from an adult with an advanced solid tumor such as melanoma, head and neck, liver or kidney cancer. Each CDR3 is given with its conserved first and last residue. The D gene is left open where the match is weak. Expanded clones are given a class, and other clones once, few, many or no size at all.

CDR3 protein: CASRTGGAIYGYTF
CDR3 DNA: TGTGCCAGCAGAACAGGGGGCGCGATCTATGGCTACACCTTC
CDR3 length: 14
J gene: TRBJ1-2
V gene: TRBV28
D gene: TRBD1
clone size: -

CDR3 protein: CASSPRGSGDEQYF
CDR3 DNA: TGTGCCAGCAGCCCCCGGGGTAGCGGAGACGAGCAGTACTTC
CDR3 length: 14
J gene: TRBJ2-7
V gene: TRBV7-2
D gene: -
clone size: -

CDR3 protein: CASSYLSPTGRNTEAFF
CDR3 DNA: TGTGCCAGCAGTTACCTGAGCCCCACAGGGAGGAACACTGAAGCTTTCTTT
CDR3 length: 17
J gene: TRBJ1-1
V gene: TRBV28
D gene: -
clone size: -

CDR3 protein: CASSRGRGEKLFF
CDR3 DNA: TGTGCCAGCAGCAGGGGGAGAGGTGAAAAACTGTTTTTT
CDR3 length: 13
J gene: TRBJ1-4
V gene: TRBV5-8
D gene: -
clone size: -

CDR3 protein: CASSKNTGELFF
CDR3 DNA: TGCGCCAGCAGTAAGAACACCGGGGAGCTGTTTTTT
CDR3 length: 12
J gene: TRBJ2-2
V gene: TRBV5-1
D gene: -
clone size: -

CDR3 protein: CASSLTGGDRTGELFF
CDR3 DNA: TGTGCCAGCAGCTTAACTGGAGGGGATCGCACCGGGGAGCTGTTTTTT
CDR3 length: 16
J gene: TRBJ2-2
V gene: TRBV7-3
D gene: -
clone size: -

CDR3 protein: CAITGSGNEQYF
CDR3 DNA: TGTGCCATCACCGGAAGCGGGAACGAGCAGTACTTC
CDR3 length: 12
J gene: TRBJ2-7
V gene: TRBV10-3
D gene: TRBD2
clone size: -

CDR3 protein: CASSPPLPGLLNNEQFF
CDR3 DNA: TGCGCCAGCAGTCCCCCCCTTCCGGGCCTACTAAACAATGAGCAGTTCTTC
CDR3 length: 17
J gene: TRBJ2-1
V gene: TRBV5-1
D gene: -
clone size: -

CDR3 protein: CASSLYWREGYEQYF
CDR3 DNA: TGTGCCAGCAGTTTATATTGGCGGGAGGGCTACGAGCAGTACTTC
CDR3 length: 15
J gene: TRBJ2-7
V gene: TRBV27
D gene: TRBD2
clone size: -

CDR3 protein: CASSLEQGFNSPLHF
CDR3 DNA: TGTGCCAGCAGCTTAGAACAGGGTTTTAATTCACCCCTCCACTTT
CDR3 length: 15
J gene: TRBJ1-6
V gene: TRBV7-9
D gene: -
clone size: -

CDR3 protein: CASSLRTGGVNEKLFF
CDR3 DNA: TGTGCCAGCAGCCTTAGGACAGGGGGCGTTAATGAAAAACTGTTTTTT
CDR3 length: 16
J gene: TRBJ1-4
V gene: TRBV5-4
D gene: TRBD1
clone size: once

CDR3 protein: CASSGLYQETQYF
CDR3 DNA: TGTGCCAGCAGCGGACTATACCAAGAGACCCAGTACTTC
CDR3 length: 13
J gene: TRBJ2-5
V gene: TRBV6-5
D gene: -
clone size: -

CDR3 protein: CASSAWTSGRSSYEQYF
CDR3 DNA: TGTGCCAGCAGCGCCTGGACTAGCGGGAGGTCTTCCTACGAGCAGTACTTC
CDR3 length: 17
J gene: TRBJ2-7
V gene: TRBV9
D gene: TRBD2
clone size: -

CDR3 protein: CASSSVGRNNEQFF
CDR3 DNA: TGTGCCAGCAGCTCGGTCGGGCGGAACAATGAGCAGTTCTTC
CDR3 length: 14
J gene: TRBJ2-1
V gene: TRBV7-2
D gene: -
clone size: -

CDR3 protein: CASSLEVPTGNTIYF
CDR3 DNA: TGCGCCAGCAGCTTGGAGGTGCCCACCGGAAACACCATATATTTT
CDR3 length: 15
J gene: TRBJ1-3
V gene: TRBV5-1
D gene: -
clone size: few

CDR3 protein: CASKTGGAQETQYF
CDR3 DNA: TGTGCCAGCAAAACCGGGGGCGCACAAGAGACCCAGTACTTC
CDR3 length: 14
J gene: TRBJ2-5
V gene: TRBV5-4
D gene: -
clone size: -

CDR3 protein: CATSSRAGANVLTF
CDR3 DNA: TGTGCCACCAGCAGCAGGGCTGGGGCCAACGTCCTGACTTTC
CDR3 length: 14
J gene: TRBJ2-6
V gene: TRBV15
D gene: -
clone size: once

CDR3 protein: CASSRGQGTEKLFF
CDR3 DNA: TGTGCCAGCAGCCGCGGACAGGGGACCGAAAAACTGTTTTTT
CDR3 length: 14
J gene: TRBJ1-4
V gene: TRBV4-2
D gene: TRBD1
clone size: -

CDR3 protein: CAWGGGGEAFF
CDR3 DNA: TGTGCCTGGGGTGGTGGGGGTGAAGCTTTCTTT
CDR3 length: 11
J gene: TRBJ1-1
V gene: TRBV30
D gene: -
clone size: -

CDR3 protein: CASSPGTGPYEQYF
CDR3 DNA: TGTGCCAGTAGCCCCGGGACAGGGCCCTACGAGCAGTACTTC
CDR3 length: 14
J gene: TRBJ2-7
V gene: TRBV19
D gene: TRBD1
clone size: few

CDR3 protein: CASSVQGAGETQYF
CDR3 DNA: TGTGCCAGCAGCGTCCAGGGGGCTGGCGAGACCCAGTACTTC
CDR3 length: 14
J gene: TRBJ2-5
V gene: TRBV9
D gene: TRBD1
clone size: -

CDR3 protein: CGDRGGLGNTIYF
CDR3 DNA: TGTGGGGACAGGGGAGGACTTGGAAACACCATATATTTT
CDR3 length: 13
J gene: TRBJ1-3
V gene: TRBV19
D gene: TRBD1
clone size: -

CDR3 protein: CASSFADRTRYTF
CDR3 DNA: TGCGCCAGCAGCTTTGCGGACAGAACTAGGTACACCTTC
CDR3 length: 13
J gene: TRBJ1-2
V gene: TRBV5-1
D gene: -
clone size: -

CDR3 protein: CASSFLQDSNQPQHF
CDR3 DNA: TGTGCCAGCAGCTTTCTACAGGATAGCAATCAGCCCCAGCATTTT
CDR3 length: 15
J gene: TRBJ1-5
V gene: TRBV7-2
D gene: -
clone size: -

CDR3 protein: CASSPQLNLPSTHDYTF
CDR3 DNA: TGCGCCAGCAGCCCACAACTCAACCTCCCCTCTACTCATGACTACACCTTC
CDR3 length: 17
J gene: TRBJ1-2
V gene: TRBV4-3
D gene: -
clone size: -

CDR3 protein: CVSRDSGDGYTF
CDR3 DNA: TGTGTCTCTAGGGACTCAGGCGATGGCTACACCTTC
CDR3 length: 12
J gene: TRBJ1-2
V gene: TRBV25-1
D gene: -
clone size: once

CDR3 protein: CASSTSGQMDSPLHF
CDR3 DNA: TGTGCCAGCAGCACCTCAGGACAGATGGATTCACCCCTCCACTTT
CDR3 length: 15
J gene: TRBJ1-6
V gene: TRBV5-4
D gene: -
clone size: -